A selection of T cell receptor beta chains follows, all from one sample in a study of PD-1 blockade in mismatch repair-deficient tumors. Data came from immunoSEQ multiplex PCR; TCRdb stores just in-frame clones and leaves some out. The repertoire holds about 110,000 clones, with 65% to 80% as singletons. The sequencing here drew on peripheral blood, taken about 13 months after starting pembrolizumab. These receptors came from an adult with mismatch repair-deficient cancer. Each CDR3 is given with its conserved first and last residue. D genes are given only for firm matches. Only part of the rows carry a size: once, few, many, or a class if the clone is expanded.

TRBV2,once,-,TRBJ2-3,CASRTDIRGNTQYF,TGTGCCAGCAGGACCGACATCCGGGGAAATACGCAGTATTTT
TRBV9,-,-,TRBJ1-2,CASSLGGGYGYTF,TGTGCCAGCAGCCTTGGTGGAGGCTATGGCTACACCTTC
TRBV6-6,-,-,TRBJ2-3,CASSYPGTDTQYF,TGTGCCAGCAGTTACCCTGGCACAGATACGCAGTATTTT
TRBV7-3,-,-,TRBJ2-5,CASSLTRTEETQYF,TGTGCCAGCAGCTTAACAAGGACAGAAGAGACCCAGTACTTC
TRBV5-4,-,TRBD2,TRBJ2-7,CASTPGLAGAGEQYF,TGTGCCAGCACTCCTGGACTAGCGGGAGCGGGCGAGCAGTACTTC
TRBV13,-,TRBD1,TRBJ1-2,CASSGGTGVEYGYTF,TGTGCCAGCAGCGGAGGGACAGGGGTAGAATATGGCTACACCTTC
TRBV19,once,-,TRBJ2-4,CASSSPGRDQRNIQYF,TGTGCCAGTAGTTCACCGGGACGGGACCAGAGAAACATTCAGTACTTC
TRBV4-3,-,TRBD2,TRBJ2-1,CASSQHAPGTSGRKEQFF,TGCGCCAGCAGCCAGCACGCCCCCGGGACTAGCGGGAGGAAGGAGCAGTTCTTC
TRBV18,-,TRBD2,TRBJ2-3,CASSPFSGDTDTQYF,TGTGCCAGCTCGCCATTCAGCGGGGACACAGATACGCAGTATTTT
TRBV5-1,-,TRBD1,TRBJ2-1,CASSPGQGFGNEQFF,TGCGCCAGCAGCCCGGGACAGGGGTTCGGGAATGAGCAGTTCTTC
TRBV5-6,-,TRBD1,TRBJ2-6,CASSGGQSSGANVLTF,TGTGCCAGCAGCGGGGGACAGAGCTCTGGGGCCAACGTCCTGACTTTC
TRBV6-6,-,-,TRBJ2-2,CASSYSSGTGELFF,TGTGCCAGCAGTTATAGTAGCGGCACCGGGGAGCTGTTTTTT
TRBV29-1,-,-,TRBJ1-2,CSVVRGDYGYTF,TGCAGCGTTGTCAGGGGTGATTATGGCTACACCTTC
TRBV6-1,-,-,TRBJ2-7,CASSVEWNYEQYF,TGTGCCAGCAGTGTGGAGTGGAACTACGAGCAGTACTTC
TRBV7-9,-,TRBD2,TRBJ2-1,CASSLVGLAGGQFF,TGTGCCAGCAGCTTAGTGGGACTAGCGGGAGGGCAGTTCTTC
TRBV5-1,-,-,TRBJ2-7,CASSLSGYYEQYF,TGCGCCAGCAGCTTGTCCGGCTACTACGAGCAGTACTTC
TRBV6-4,-,TRBD2,TRBJ2-3,CASSDTFSGGSTDTQYF,TGTGCCAGCAGTGACACTTTTAGCGGGGGTAGCACAGATACGCAGTATTTT
TRBV9,-,TRBD1,TRBJ1-1,CASKPQGARAEAFF,TGTGCCAGCAAACCACAGGGGGCGCGAGCCGAAGCTTTCTTT
TRBV5-1,-,-,TRBJ1-3,CASSLEGLLRNTIYF,TGCGCCAGCAGCTTGGAGGGTCTTCTAAGAAACACCATATATTTT
TRBV7-9,-,-,TRBJ2-2,CASSLIGRELFF,TGTGCCAGCAGCTTAATCGGGAGGGAGCTGTTTTTT
TRBV6-6,-,TRBD1,TRBJ1-5,CASSRTGVMQPQHF,TGTGCCAGCAGTCGGACAGGGGTTATGCAGCCCCAGCATTTT
TRBV4-1,-,TRBD1,TRBJ1-4,CASSQWTGPGEKLFF,TGCGCCAGCAGCCAATGGACAGGGCCGGGTGAAAAACTGTTTTTT
TRBV5-1,-,TRBD1,TRBJ2-1,CASVEVQGEEQFF,TGCGCCAGCGTCGAAGTACAGGGGGAGGAGCAGTTCTTC
TRBV6-8,once,-,TRBJ1-3,CASSYSNVGVGRAGNTIYF,TGTGCCAGCAGTTACTCGAATGTTGGGGTAGGGAGAGCTGGAAACACCATATATTTT
TRBV2,-,TRBD1,TRBJ2-2,CASSTGTGVGTGELFF,TGTGCCAGCAGTACGGGGACAGGAGTTGGAACCGGGGAGCTGTTTTTT
TRBV6-1,-,-,TRBJ1-1,CASRFAPTVAEAFF,TGTGCCAGCAGGTTCGCTCCCACGGTCGCTGAAGCTTTCTTT
TRBV11-2,-,-,TRBJ2-5,CASSLAAGETQYF,TGTGCCAGCAGCTTAGCGGCGGGGGAGACCCAGTACTTC
TRBV7-2,-,-,TRBJ2-1,CASSLDRWDEQFF,TGTGCCAGCAGCCTCGACCGTTGGGATGAGCAGTTCTTC
TRBV2,once,-,TRBJ1-2,CASSHPTYKGGSYGYTF,TGTGCCAGCAGTCACCCCACGTACAAGGGAGGGAGCTATGGCTACACCTTC
TRBV9,-,TRBD1,TRBJ2-5,CASSETGDRGETQYF,TGTGCCAGCAGCGAAACAGGGGATCGCGGAGAGACCCAGTACTTC
TRBV5-6,-,-,TRBJ1-4,CASSPSPGRDEKLFF,TGTGCCAGCAGCCCCTCCCCAGGGAGGGATGAAAAACTGTTTTTT